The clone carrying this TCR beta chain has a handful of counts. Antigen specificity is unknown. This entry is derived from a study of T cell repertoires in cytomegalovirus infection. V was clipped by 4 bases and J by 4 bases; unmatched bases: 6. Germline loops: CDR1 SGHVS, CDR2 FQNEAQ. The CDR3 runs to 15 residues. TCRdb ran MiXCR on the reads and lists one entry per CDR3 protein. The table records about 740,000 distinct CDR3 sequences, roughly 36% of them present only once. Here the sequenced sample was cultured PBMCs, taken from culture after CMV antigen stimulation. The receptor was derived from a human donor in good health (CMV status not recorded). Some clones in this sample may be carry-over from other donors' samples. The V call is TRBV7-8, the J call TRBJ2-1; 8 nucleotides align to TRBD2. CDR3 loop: CASSWTGGPYNEQFF. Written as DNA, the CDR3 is TGTGCCAGCAGCTGGACGGGGGGGCCATACAATGAGCAGTTCTTC.